What follows are 17 T cell receptor beta chains derived from one specimen sequenced in a study of radiation and T cells in renal cell carcinoma. The table came from immunoSEQ multiplex PCR; TCRdb's copy has only in-frame clones and leaves some out. The table has about 78,000 clones, about nine tenths seen once; the top ten hold about 6%. Stated time point: blood 4 weeks post-SBRT, at nephrectomy. The sample's treatment: 15 Gy SBRT to primary tumor, nephrectomy 4 weeks later. Sequenced material: blood, taken from a patient whose treatment included radiotherapy and nephrectomy. The receptors come from a woman aged 70-85 years with renal cell carcinoma.

This chain connects TRBV19 to TRBJ2-7, with 10 positions matching TRBD1. After removal of 4 bases from V and 5 bases from J, the junction contained 8 bases not matched to a gene. Germline CDR1 LNHDA, CDR2 SQIVND (reference sequence). CDR3 length: 15 amino acids. CDR3 in DNA: TGTGCCAGTAGTACACCGGGACAGGGGACCAACGAGCAGTACTTC. Amino acids: CASSTPGQGTNEQYF.

This clone was detected a few times. The V call is TRBV5-4, the J call TRBJ1-1; D is unresolved. The CDR3 consists of 13 residues. Trimming removed 0 bases from V and 0 bases from J, with 3 bases in between. Germline V gives CDR1 SGHNT, CDR2 YYREEE (reference sequence). The CDR3 sequence: CASSLALNTEAFF. CDR3 DNA: TGTGCCAGCAGCTTGGCCCTGAACACTGAAGCTTTCTTT.

The chain links TRBV6-5 to TRBJ1-2, with 7 bases matching TRBD1. From germline, CDR1 is MNHEY and CDR2 SVGAGI. The CDR3 spans 14 residues. The J segment lost 5 bases and the V segment lost 2 bases, leaving 5 bases of the junction unmatched. CDR3 coding DNA: TGTGCCAGCAGTTACGGGACAGACTTATATGGCTACACCTTC. It specifies CASSYGTDLYGYTF.

This clone was detected once. The chain links TRBV10-1 to TRBJ1-2; 8 nucleotides line up with TRBD1. This CDR3 is built from 16 residues. Germline loops: CDR1 WNHNN, CDR2 SYGVQD (reference sequence). V lost 7 bases, J lost 0 bases, and 10 bases stayed unmatched. The CDR3 DNA reads TGCGCCAGCATCTTCCTCGCGGGACAGGCTAACTATGGCTACACCTTC. It yields the protein CASIFLAGQANYGYTF.

The chain employs TRBV5-6 and TRBJ2-4; D ambiguous. CDR3 length: 17 residues. In germline, CDR1 is SGHDT, CDR2 YYEEEE. Trimming took 3 bases from V and 0 from J, leaving 16 bases between them. The CDR3 DNA reads TGTGCCAGCAGCTCGGGCCTAACCCAACTAGCCAAAAACATTCAGTACTTC. Amino acids: CASSSGLTQLAKNIQYF.

The rearrangement joins TRBV5-6 to TRBJ2-1; TRBD1 aligns across 8 bases. Looked up from germline, CDR1 is SGHDT and CDR2 is YYEEEE. Germline trimming cut 2 bases from V and 9 bases from J; bases unmatched to any gene: 7. The CDR3 runs to 14 residues. For the CDR3, the DNA is TGTGCCAGCAGCTTTGGGCAGGGGGCGAGTGAGCAGTTCTTC. It codes for CASSFGQGASEQFF. The complete variable domain, with remaining parts taken from reference TRBV5-6 and TRBJ2-1, reads DAGVTQSPTHLIKTRGQQVTLRCSPKSGHDTVSWYQQALGQGPQFIFQYYEEEERQRGNFPDRFSGHQFPNYSSELNVNALLLGDSALYLCASSFGQGASEQFFGPGTRLTVL.

Only one count was recorded for this clone. This sequence joins TRBV19 and TRBJ1-2; D is unclear. CDR1 LNHDA and CDR2 SQIVND come from the germline V gene (reference sequence). V dropped 8 bases and J dropped 4 bases, with 20 bases sitting between them. The CDR3 loop spans 15 amino acids. The CDR3, as DNA: TGTGCCAGTCGCCCCGTCGGCGGTGCCTTCTATGGCTACACCTTC. Protein sequence: CASRPVGGAFYGYTF.

The chain joins TRBV30 to TRBJ1-3; TRBD1 is a possible D gene (6 bases). Germline CDR1 is GTSNPN and CDR2 is SVGIG (reference sequence). V was pared by 2 bases and J by 2 bases, with 10 bases between. The CDR3 extends over 14 amino acids. CDR3: CAWSRTAPGNTIYF. The DNA for the CDR3 is TGTGCCTGGAGTCGGACAGCTCCTGGAAACACCATATATTTT.

The J gene is TRBJ1-2, the V gene TRBV7-9; D perhaps matches TRBD1 (6 bases). Trimming took off 3 bases at V and 8 bases at J, with 16 bases between the two ends. CDR3 length: 14 residues. Germline CDR1 is SEHNR and CDR2 is FQNEAQ (reference sequence). The CDR3 DNA sequence: TGTGCCAGCAGCTTCGGGACACCTTCGGAGGGCTACACCTTC. Its protein is CASSFGTPSEGYTF.

V is TRBV5-1 and J is TRBJ1-2; TRBD1 might be the D (5 bases). The CDR3 sequence is 15 residues long. V gave up 0 bases and J gave up 3 bases, with 12 bases separating them. Germline V CDR1 and CDR2: SGHRS, YFSETQ. The CDR3 bases are TGCGCCAGCAGCTTGGGGACACGGACCGACTATGGCTACACCTTC. It encodes CASSLGTRTDYGYTF.

This clone appeared a single time. The CDR3 loop is CATSRGGSQETQYF. CDR3 DNA sequence: TGTGCCACCAGCAGAGGAGGCAGCCAAGAGACCCAGTACTTC. J is TRBJ2-5 and V is TRBV15; D is unresolved. The germline V gene encodes CDR1 LNHNV and CDR2 YYDKDF (reference sequence). Trimming removed 1 base from V and 1 base from J, with 7 bases in between. CDR3 length equals 14 residues.

V gene TRBV7-2 combines with J gene TRBJ2-7; D uncertain. The length of the CDR3 is 12 residues. Trimming removed 4 bases at V and 3 bases at J, with 7 bases between. Germline CDR1 is SGHTA and CDR2 is FQGNSA. The CDR3 DNA sequence: TGTGCCAGCAGCTCCTCGCTCTACGAGCAGTACTTC. Amino acid sequence: CASSSSLYEQYF.

V and J are TRBV9 and TRBJ2-7; no clear D gene. V was pared by 1 base and J by 3 bases, with 11 bases between. The germline gives CDR1 SGDLS, CDR2 YYNGEE. The CDR3 runs 14 residues. DNA for the CDR3: TGTGCCAGCAGCGTATCTGGTGGTATCTACGAGCAGTACTTC. As protein: CASSVSGGIYEQYF.

The chain combines TRBV7-9 with TRBJ2-1; D not resolved. The V end was cut by 5 bases, the J end by 7 bases, with 9 bases between. This CDR3 contains 12 residues. CDR1 is SEHNR, CDR2 FQNEAQ, per germline (reference sequence). CDR3 DNA sequence: TGTGCCAGCAGCCCGTTTGGTAATGAGCAGTTCTTC. This sequence encodes CASSPFGNEQFF.

J is TRBJ2-3 and V is TRBV13; 8 bases are shared with TRBD2. The CDR3 length is 15 residues. With 5 bases clipped from V and 1 base from J, the junction kept 5 bases outside the gene matches. Per germline, CDR1 PRHDT and CDR2 FYEKMQ (reference sequence). The CDR3 nucleotides read TGTGCCAGCAGCCTCTGGCGGGGGGGCACAGATACGCAGTATTTT. Amino acid sequence: CASSLWRGGTDTQYF.

The J gene is TRBJ1-4, the V gene TRBV9; no clear D. Germline V gives CDR1 SGDLS, CDR2 YYNGEE. Between the trimmed V and J ends, which lost 3 bases and 5 bases, there was a span of 14 bases. The CDR3 is 15 residues long. The DNA of the CDR3 is TGTGCCAGCAGCGCAAACACACGATCGAATGAAAAACTGTTTTTT. Amino acids: CASSANTRSNEKLFF.

The chain joins TRBV11-1 to TRBJ1-2; D is ambiguous. The CDR3 is 15 amino acids. CDR1 SGHAT and CDR2 FQDESV come from the germline V gene (reference sequence). V was shortened by 2 bases and J by 6 bases, with 16 bases between the two germline ends. In DNA form, the CDR3 reads TGTGCCAGCAGCTTAACGGGCGTGATTAAACATGGCTACACCTTC. Encoded protein: CASSLTGVIKHGYTF.